This TCR beta chain stems from a study of OX40 agonist ivuxolimab in advanced cancers. The CDR3 is 14 residues long. The junction had 5 bases not matched to a gene; V was cut back by 5 bases and J by 2 bases. Germline CDR1 is LNHDA and CDR2 is SQIVND (reference sequence). This table comes from immunoSEQ multiplex PCR, and its TCRdb copy is limited to in-frame clones, with some not included. Altogether about 75,000 clones are present, approximately 84% being singletons, with the ten largest covering 15% to 20%. This specimen consisted of CD4+ or CD8+ T cells sorted from blood, obtained in a trial of the OX40 agonist ivuxolimab. The clonotype was recovered from an adult with an advanced solid tumor such as melanoma, head and neck, liver or kidney cancer. This chain links TRBV19 with TRBJ1-2, with 7 bases fitting TRBD1. The CDR3 reads CASSPGQVNYGYTF. The CDR3 nucleotides are TGTGCCAGTAGTCCCGGACAGGTAAACTATGGCTACACCTTC.